The 6 T cell receptor beta chains presented below share a single source sample, sequenced in a study of cytomegalovirus exposure and HLA in healthy donors listed by TCRdb under 2017. Receptor amplification or capture employed the immunoSEQ multiplex PCR assay. The multiplex PCR relied on a mix of 60 forward primers for TCR Vbeta segments and 13 reverse primers for TCR Jbeta segments. TCRdb provides this immuneACCESS table in a form limited to in-frame rearrangements. Some clones are lacking; in checked studies, under half of them reflect an unresolved V gene, and why the rest are absent is not known. This sample holds roughly 200,000 clones; 79% were observed only once. Roughly 4.5% of the sample belongs to the ten largest clones. Material for sequencing was PBMCs. The receptors stem from a woman aged 25 to 45 in good health and CMV-seropositive.

The J gene is TRBJ2-3, the V gene TRBV10-1; no definite D call. The germline V gene has CDR1 WNHNN and CDR2 SYGVQD (reference sequence). This CDR3 is built from 16 residues. V lost 3 bases to trimming and J lost 0 bases, with 13 bases between them. The CDR3 DNA is TGCGCCAGCAGTGATGGAGTGGCCCTTAGCACAGATACGCAGTATTTT. Its translation is CASSDGVALSTDTQYF.

The V call is TRBV4-3, the J call TRBJ2-2; 7 bases are shared with TRBD2. V lost 0 bases and J lost 0; bases outside the gene matches: 4. The CDR3 spans 17 residues. Germline V gene data show CDR1 as LGHNA and CDR2 as YSLEER. Here the CDR3 reads CASSQESLAANTGELFF. CDR3 DNA sequence: TGCGCCAGCAGCCAAGAAAGTCTAGCGGCGAACACCGGGGAGCTGTTTTTT.

The rearrangement uses TRBV5-6 and TRBJ1-2, with D maybe TRBD1 (6 bases). Trimming cost V 4 bases and J 4 bases, with 11 bases left between them. The germline V gene has CDR1 SGHDT and CDR2 YYEEEE. The CDR3 sequence is 13 residues long. CDR3 loop: CASSPGTTYGYTF. CDR3 nucleotides: TGTGCCAGCAGCCCGGGGACAACCTATGGCTACACCTTC.

The V gene is TRBV5-6, the J gene TRBJ2-1, with 7 bases identical to TRBD2. The CDR3 extends over 18 amino acids. Germline-derived CDR1 and CDR2 are SGHDT and YYEEEE. V dropped 2 bases and J dropped 0; count of bases not matched to a gene: 11. The CDR3: CASSLGVAGAYSYNEQFF. The CDR3 DNA follows: TGTGCCAGCAGCTTAGGGGTAGCGGGTGCATACTCCTACAATGAGCAGTTCTTC.

The chain uses TRBV18 and TRBJ2-6; D is ambiguous. Germline loops: CDR1 KGHSH, CDR2 LQKENI. CDR3 length: 14 residues. Trimming took off 4 bases at V and 4 bases at J, with 8 bases between the two ends. The CDR3 loop reads CASSLPAGANVLTF. Here the CDR3 DNA reads TGTGCCAGCTCACTACCAGCCGGGGCCAACGTCCTGACTTTC.

This chain uses TRBV7-2 with TRBJ1-5, with 7 bases aligning to TRBD1. V lost 2 bases to trimming and J lost 0 bases; unmatched junction nucleotides: 4. Per germline, CDR1 SGHTA and CDR2 FQGNSA. This CDR3 region has 16 residues. The CDR3 bases are TGTGCCAGCAGCTTACGACAGGGTGTTAGCAATCAGCCCCAGCATTTT. This codes for CASSLRQGVSNQPQHF. Based on the CDR3 plus reference TRBV7-2 and TRBJ1-5, the full variable domain is GAGVSQSPSNKVTEKGKDVELRCDPISGHTALYWYRQSLGQGLEFLIYFQGNSAPDKSGLPSDRFSAERTGGSVSTLTIQRTQQEDSAVYLCASSLRQGVSNQPQHFGDGTRLSIL.